A single sample is the source of the 27 T cell receptor beta chains below, sequenced in a study of regulatory T cells in long-lasting Graves disease. Time point in this sample: persistent/refractory GD, antithyroid drugs over 5 years with positive TRAb. Researchers made the TCR library from RNA that was extracted from PBMCs. Through Arm-PCR of CDR3 regions and iRepertoire HTBI primers, TCR beta libraries were built. TCRdb re-called the multiplex PCR reads through MiXCR, storing one row per CDR3 protein. The repertoire has fewer than 450,000 distinct CDR3 sequences, less than 25% of them found once; the top ten carry 20% to 25%. Sequences were derived from peripheral blood mononuclear cells (PBMCs), sampled when the disease was refractory, from a patient treated with antithyroid drugs. These receptors were collected from a female donor with Graves disease.

This clonotype was detected ten times or more. The DNA of the CDR3 is TGTGCCACCAGTGACCCCCCAGATGGGAGCAATCAGCCCCAGCATTTT. Translation gives CATSDPPDGSNQPQHF. J is TRBJ1-5 and V is TRBV24-1; no clear D gene. This CDR3 has 16 residues. Germline V CDR1 and CDR2: KGHDR, SFDVKD. The V and J ends lost 4 bases and 1 base respectively, with 13 bases between them.

This clonotype was seen many times. The CDR3, as DNA: TGTGCCAGCACCCTAACTGGCGCCAGACCAACTAACTATGGCTACACCTTC. This sequence encodes CASTLTGARPTNYGYTF. The chain is built from TRBV7-2 and TRBJ1-2; D is undetermined. Trimming shortened V by 7 bases and J by 0 bases, and 21 bases separated the two germline ends. The germline V gene encodes CDR1 SGHTA and CDR2 FQGNSA. This CDR3 is 17 amino acids long. Based on the CDR3 plus reference TRBV7-2 and TRBJ1-2, the full variable domain is GAGVSQSPSNKVTEKGKDVELRCDPISGHTALYWYRQSLGQGLEFLIYFQGNSAPDKSGLPSDRFSAERTGGSVSTLTIQRTQQEDSAVYLCASTLTGARPTNYGYTFGSGTRLTVV.

The chain combines TRBV7-3 with TRBJ2-2; a possible D gene is TRBD2 (6 bases). V lost 5 bases and J lost 4, with 11 bases in between. Germline CDR1 and CDR2: SGHTA and FQGTGA. The CDR3 extends over 14 amino acids. CDR3 region: CASSPERATGELFF. The DNA of the CDR3 is TGTGCCAGCAGCCCGGAGCGGGCCACCGGGGAGCTGTTTTTT.

The chain links TRBV20-1 to TRBJ1-3; D is undetermined. Trimming left V 5 bases short and J 0 bases short, with 8 bases between. This CDR3 is 13 amino acids long. CDR1 is DFQATT, CDR2 SNEGSKA, per germline (reference sequence). As DNA, the CDR3 is TGCAGTGCTTCAGACGACTCTGGAAACACCATATATTTT. Encoded protein: CSASDDSGNTIYF.

The V gene is TRBV10-3, the J gene TRBJ2-5; D unresolved. V was shortened by 10 bases and J by 4 bases, with 13 bases between the two germline ends. Germline assignment: CDR1 ENHRY and CDR2 SYGVKD. There are 12 residues in the CDR3. As DNA, the CDR3 is TGTGCCACTCATAGCCCGGGAGAGACCCAGTACTTC. Translating gives CATHSPGETQYF.

This clonotype was observed a handful of times. J is TRBJ2-3 and V is TRBV11-2; D is unresolved. Trimming cost V 1 base and J 3 bases, with 8 bases left between them. This CDR3 has 14 residues. Germline V gives CDR1 SGHAT, CDR2 FQNNGV. CDR3 in amino acids: CASSLVMGTDTQYF. The CDR3, as DNA: TGTGCCAGCAGCTTAGTGATGGGGACAGATACGCAGTATTTT.

There are a few counts of this clonotype. V and J are TRBV20-1 and TRBJ1-2; D gene ambiguous. This CDR3 spans 14 amino acids. Germline CDR1 reads DFQATT; CDR2 reads SNEGSKA (reference sequence). Trimming cost V 0 bases and J 4 bases, with 12 bases left between them. As DNA, the CDR3 is TGCAGTGCTAGAGACGTCCTTTCAGGCTATGGCTACACCTTC. It specifies CSARDVLSGYGYTF.

This clonotype was seen many times. The genes are TRBV11-2 and TRBJ1-1, with a tentative D call TRBD1 (5 bases). V was pared by 1 base and J by 4 bases, with 10 bases between. The CDR3 length is 14 residues. Per the germline V gene, CDR1 is SGHAT and CDR2 is FQNNGV. In DNA, the CDR3 is TGTGCCAGCAGCTTAGGGGACCTGGGCACTGAAGCTTTCTTT. Protein sequence: CASSLGDLGTEAFF. Complete variable domain (other parts from reference TRBV11-2 and TRBJ1-1): EAGVAQSPRYKIIEKRQSVAFWCNPISGHATLYWYQQILGQGPKLLIQFQNNGVVDDSQLPKDRFSAERLKGVDSTLKIQPAKLEDSAVYLCASSLGDLGTEAFFGQGTRLTVV.

This clonotype was found a few times. CDR3 coding DNA: TGTGCCAGTAGTGTACAGGGGGCACGGGCTGAAGCTTTCTTT. Translated, it gives CASSVQGARAEAFF. The V and J genes are TRBV19 and TRBJ1-1, with TRBD1 matching over 9 bases. Germline V gene lookup returns CDR1 LNHDA and CDR2 SQIVND (reference sequence). The CDR3 totals 14 residues. Unmatched junction bases numbered 7, after V lost 5 bases and J lost 6 bases.

The rearrangement joins TRBV6-1 to TRBJ1-1; tentative D call: TRBD1 (6 bases). Trimming shortened V by 7 bases and J by 2 bases, and 20 bases separated the two germline ends. Germline CDR1 and CDR2: MNHNS and SASEGT. This CDR3 comprises 16 residues. CDR3 sequence (DNA): TGTGCCAGCACCTTACAGGGTACCATTCCTAACACTGAAGCTTTCTTT. This encodes CASTLQGTIPNTEAFF.

Here the CDR3 reads CSASALLAEVYEQYF. Here the CDR3 DNA reads TGCAGTGCTAGCGCGTTGCTAGCGGAGGTCTACGAGCAGTACTTC. The chain combines TRBV20-1 with TRBJ2-7; TRBD2 matches 7 bases. The germline V gene has CDR1 DFQATT and CDR2 SNEGSKA (reference sequence). J gave up 3 bases and V 3 bases, and 11 bases lay outside the gene matches. The CDR3 contains 15 residues.

This clonotype showed up just a few times. The chain couples TRBV7-2 to TRBJ2-5; 10 nucleotides align to TRBD2. This CDR3 contains 16 residues. The trim removed 5 bases at V and 5 bases at J, leaving 11 bases unmatched. CDR1 SGHTA and CDR2 FQGNSA come from the germline V gene. CDR3 in amino acids: CASSPLAGGGIETQYF. DNA of the CDR3: TGTGCCAGCAGCCCCTTAGCGGGAGGTGGTATTGAGACCCAGTACTTC.

The chain joins TRBV27 to TRBJ2-2, with 8 bases matching TRBD2. Trimming removed 5 bases from V and 5 bases from J; junction bases left unmatched: 10. The CDR3 length is 16 residues. Germline V gives CDR1 MNHEY, CDR2 SMNVEV (reference sequence). CDR3 nucleotide sequence: TGTGCCAGCAGTCCGTCAGCGGGAGTGCTTACCGGGGAGCTGTTTTTT. Its protein is CASSPSAGVLTGELFF.

The chain joins TRBV6-1 to TRBJ1-2, with TRBD1 matching 7 bases. Germline V gene lookup returns CDR1 MNHNS and CDR2 SASEGT. The CDR3 loop spans 15 amino acids. After removal of 6 bases from V and 4 bases from J, the junction contained 11 bases not matched to a gene. The DNA for the CDR3 is TGTGCCAGCAGACAGGAAGGGACAGAAAGCTATGGCTACACCTTC. It codes for CASRQEGTESYGYTF.

This clonotype was picked up many times. V gene TRBV5-5 combines with J gene TRBJ2-7; D uncertain. The germline V and J ends were trimmed by 0 bases and 2 bases, with 9 bases remaining between them. Germline V gene lookup returns CDR1 SGHKS and CDR2 YYEKEE (reference sequence). This CDR3 comprises 14 residues. The CDR3 spells CASSLAEYPYEQYF. CDR3 DNA sequence: TGTGCCAGCAGCTTGGCAGAATACCCCTACGAGCAGTACTTC. The variable domain in full, completed from reference TRBV5-5 and TRBJ2-7, reads DAGVTQSPTHLIKTRGQQVTLRCSPISGHKSVSWYQQVLGQGPQFIFQYYEKEERGRGNFPDRFSARQFPNYSSELNVNALLLGDSALYLCASSLAEYPYEQYFGPGTRLTVT.

This clonotype was picked up many times. The chain has TRBV28 and TRBJ2-7; unclear D gene. The CDR3 has 10 amino acids. Germline-derived CDR1 and CDR2 are MDHEN and SYDVKM. V was pared by 2 bases and J by 5 bases, with 1 base between. For the CDR3, the DNA is TGTGCCAGCAGTTTAAACGAGCAGTACTTC. It is translated as CASSLNEQYF.

CDR3 coding DNA: TGTGCCAGCAGTGAAGGCGCTAGCTTCGGGAACACCGGGGAGCTGTTTTTT. Protein sequence: CASSEGASFGNTGELFF. The chain carries TRBV2 and TRBJ2-2; a weak D match, TRBD2 (5 bases). V lost 1 base to trimming and J lost 1 base, with 13 bases between them. Germline assignment: CDR1 SNHLY and CDR2 FYNNEI. The CDR3 consists of 17 residues.

This clonotype was seen a handful of times. V usage is TRBV12-3 or TRBV12-4 and J usage is TRBJ1-5, with a weak D call TRBD1 (5 bases). The CDR3 is made up of 15 amino acids. V lost 5 bases, J lost 3 bases, and 14 bases lay in between. DNA for the CDR3: TGTGCCAGCAGTCCTCAGGGTACCCCCAATCAGCCCCAGCATTTT. Translating gives CASSPQGTPNQPQHF.

This clonotype was recorded at least ten times. V is TRBV20-1 and J is TRBJ2-5; TRBD2 aligns across 14 bases. CDR3 length equals 15 residues. The ends lost 0 bases at V and 5 bases at J; junction bases unmatched: 2. Germline CDR1 is DFQATT and CDR2 is SNEGSKA (reference sequence). The CDR3 DNA sequence: TGCAGTGCTAGAGATGGGACTAGCGGGAGTGAGACCCAGTACTTC. Translation: CSARDGTSGSETQYF.

This chain joins TRBV28 and TRBJ2-1, with D unclear. The ends were cut back, 3 bases at V and 3 bases at J, with 6 bases in the middle. The CDR3 is 13 residues long. Germline assignment: CDR1 MDHEN and CDR2 SYDVKM. This chain's CDR3 is CASSFPGYNEQFF. DNA for the CDR3: TGTGCCAGCAGTTTCCCGGGCTACAATGAGCAGTTCTTC.

This clonotype was recorded at least ten times. The CDR3 sequence is CASSLTGDRDGYTF. The CDR3 nucleotides read TGTGCCAGCAGCCTAACAGGGGATCGGGATGGCTACACCTTC. The genes are TRBV28 and TRBJ1-2; TRBD1 matches at 7 bases. This CDR3 has 14 residues. The germline V gene has CDR1 MDHEN and CDR2 SYDVKM. V was pared by 6 bases and J by 6 bases, with 10 bases of the junction left unmatched.

The chain carries TRBV5-1 and TRBJ2-3, with 7 nucleotides matching TRBD2. In germline, CDR1 is SGHRS, CDR2 YFSETQ. V lost 0 bases, J lost 1 base, and 11 bases stayed unmatched. The CDR3 is made up of 18 amino acids. The CDR3 loop reads CASSLDLSGAGGTDTQYF. The DNA for the CDR3 is TGCGCCAGCAGCTTGGATCTGAGCGGGGCGGGAGGCACAGATACGCAGTATTTT. Using reference TRBV5-1 and TRBJ2-3 for the parts outside the CDR3, the full variable domain is KAGVTQTPRYLIKTRGQQVTLSCSPISGHRSVSWYQQTPGQGLQFLFEYFSETQRNKGNFPGRFSGRQFSNSRSEMNVSTLELGDSALYLCASSLDLSGAGGTDTQYFGPGTRLTVL.

The chain recombines TRBV19 with TRBJ1-1; 7 bases map to TRBD1. Germline trimming cut 7 bases from V and 7 bases from J; bases unmatched to any gene: 6. CDR1 and CDR2 (germline): LNHDA, SQIVND (reference sequence). This CDR3 contains 12 residues. The CDR3 protein is CASTTTGVEAFF. The CDR3, as DNA: TGTGCCAGTACCACTACAGGGGTTGAAGCTTTCTTT.

This clonotype has just a few counts. A much more abundant neighbour one base away suggests this may be a read error. The chain joins TRBV2 to TRBJ1-1; 8 bases are shared with TRBD1. Germline V CDR1 and CDR2: SNHLY, FYNNEI. The CDR3 sequence is 12 residues long. CDR3 protein: CASSRTGTGAFF. The DNA for the CDR3 is TGTGCCAGCAGTAGGACAGGGACTGGAGCTTTCTTT.

This clonotype has a count of ten or more. The V gene is TRBV12-3 or TRBV12-4, the J gene TRBJ1-6, with 7 bases matching TRBD1. Trimming removed 6 bases from V and 4 bases from J; junction bases left unmatched: 6. This CDR3 has 15 amino acids. The DNA of the CDR3 is TGTGCCAGCAGAGCAGGGGGGGCATATAATTCACCCCTCCACTTT. Translated, it gives CASRAGGAYNSPLHF.

This clonotype was counted at least ten times. The chain uses TRBV6-5 and TRBJ2-5, with D perhaps being TRBD1 or TRBD2 (5 bases each). V gave up 0 bases and J gave up 2 bases, with 22 bases separating them. The CDR3 is made up of 19 amino acids. CDR1 is MNHEY, CDR2 SVGAGI, per germline. The CDR3 DNA is TGTGCCAGCAGTTACTCCATGGTGGGGGATCCAACCAAACAAGAGACCCAGTACTTC. Translated, it gives CASSYSMVGDPTKQETQYF.

The CDR3 DNA sequence: TGTGCCAGCAGCCTACTAGCGGGAGAGGTCATTCAGTACTTC. This encodes CASSLLAGEVIQYF. The rearrangement uses TRBV6-1 and TRBJ2-4; TRBD2 agrees at 11 bases. This CDR3 region has 14 residues. Germline lookup yields CDR1 MNHNS and CDR2 SASEGT. V shed 6 bases, J shed 9 bases, and the junction held 7 bases outside the gene matches.